These 32 T cell receptor beta chains were sequenced from one sample in a study of graft-versus-host responses after intestinal transplantation. The antigens these receptors bind are not known. Using immunoSEQ multiplex PCR, the repertoire was profiled, and TCRdb retains in-frame clones only, with some absent. The sample contains about 59,000 clones, roughly 93% of which appear only once. The specimen comprised unstimulated CD4+ T cells sorted from spleen or lymph node cells, sampled before transplant. The origin of the receptors is a human donor who was the organ donor for an intestinal transplant.

The chain recombines TRBV5-1 with TRBJ1-4, with unresolved D. This CDR3 has 13 residues. Germline lookup yields CDR1 SGHRS and CDR2 YFSETQ. V was clipped by 1 base and J by 3 bases, with 4 bases between them. The CDR3 loop is CASSLSANEKLFF. The DNA of the CDR3 is TGCGCCAGCAGCTTGTCAGCTAATGAAAAACTGTTTTTT.

The rearrangement uses TRBV11-2 and TRBJ2-3; TRBD2 matches at 11 bases. The germline V gene encodes CDR1 SGHAT and CDR2 FQNNGV. The CDR3 spans 14 residues. V shed 4 bases and J 3 bases; nucleotides not matched to a gene: 0. CDR3 nucleotides: TGTGCCAGCAGCTGGACTAGCGGGACAGATACGCAGTATTTT. It translates to CASSWTSGTDTQYF. The full variable domain, completed using reference TRBV11-2 and TRBJ2-3, is EAGVAQSPRYKIIEKRQSVAFWCNPISGHATLYWYQQILGQGPKLLIQFQNNGVVDDSQLPKDRFSAERLKGVDSTLKIQPAKLEDSAVYLCASSWTSGTDTQYFGPGTRLTVL.

The DNA for the CDR3 is TGTGCCTGGAGTCCACTGACCTATGGCTACACCTTC. It encodes CAWSPLTYGYTF. The chain couples TRBV30 to TRBJ1-2; D is unresolved. The V gene lost 2 bases and the J gene lost 4 bases, with 8 bases spanning the gap. The CDR3 totals 12 residues. Germline CDR1 GTSNPN, CDR2 SVGIG (reference sequence).

The J gene is TRBJ1-1, the V gene TRBV5-5, with TRBD1 identical over 10 bases. Trimming at V came to 4 bases and at J to 3 bases, leaving 9 bases not matched to a gene. CDR1 and CDR2 (germline): SGHKS, YYEKEE (reference sequence). This CDR3 is 16 amino acids long. For the CDR3, the DNA is TGTGCCAGCAGCCTCGACCCGGGACAGGGGTACACTGAAGCTTTCTTT. Amino acids: CASSLDPGQGYTEAFF.

This clone appeared a single time. DNA for the CDR3: TGTGCCAGCAGGATGGGGAGGTTCAACGAGCAGTACTTC. Translation gives CASRMGRFNEQYF. This rearrangement joins TRBV2 to TRBJ2-7; the D gene is possibly TRBD2 (6 bases). The CDR3 runs 13 residues. Trimming took off 6 bases at V and 5 bases at J, with 14 bases between the two ends. Germline loops: CDR1 SNHLY, CDR2 FYNNEI.

This clone was seen once. V usage is TRBV12-5 and J usage is TRBJ2-3; 7 positions agree with TRBD1. The CDR3 is 13 amino acids. With V trimmed by 6 bases and J by 5 bases, 5 bases remained unmatched. Germline loops: CDR1 LGHNT, CDR2 FRNRAP. The CDR3 nucleotides are TGTGCTAGTGGAACAACAGGGGTAGATACGCAGTATTTT. Amino acid sequence: CASGTTGVDTQYF.

The chain combines TRBV7-2 with TRBJ2-7, with unresolved D. Per germline, CDR1 SGHTA and CDR2 FQGNSA. V gave up 0 bases and J gave up 2 bases, with 17 bases separating them. The CDR3 totals 17 residues. DNA of the CDR3: TGTGCCAGCAGCTTAGCCAGACCGACCCAGGCAACCTACGAGCAGTACTTC. Its protein is CASSLARPTQATYEQYF. The full variable domain, rest sourced from reference TRBV7-2 and TRBJ2-7, is GAGVSQSPSNKVTEKGKDVELRCDPISGHTALYWYRQSLGQGLEFLIYFQGNSAPDKSGLPSDRFSAERTGGSVSTLTIQRTQQEDSAVYLCASSLARPTQATYEQYFGPGTRLTVT.

The V gene is TRBV5-1, the J gene TRBJ2-4, with 7 bases identical to TRBD1. The germline gives CDR1 SGHRS, CDR2 YFSETQ. With 0 bases clipped from V and 4 bases from J, the junction kept 4 bases outside the gene matches. CDR3 size: 15 residues. CDR3 residues: CASSLERRGKNIQYF. The CDR3 coding sequence is TGCGCCAGCAGCTTGGAACGCAGGGGGAAAAACATTCAGTACTTC.

The chain couples TRBV7-9 to TRBJ2-2; 7 nucleotides align to TRBD2. CDR1 SEHNR and CDR2 FQNEAQ come from the germline V gene (reference sequence). The CDR3 runs 15 residues. The trim removed 0 bases at V and 3 bases at J, leaving 1 base unmatched. CDR3 region: CASSLAGRDTGELFF. In DNA, the CDR3 is TGTGCCAGCAGCTTAGCAGGGAGGGACACCGGGGAGCTGTTTTTT. Full variable domain (missing parts from reference TRBV7-9 and TRBJ2-2): DTGVSQNPRHKITKRGQNVTFRCDPISEHNRLYWYRQTLGQGPEFLTYFQNEAQLEKSRLLSDRFSAERPKGSFSTLEIQRTEQGDSAMYLCASSLAGRDTGELFFGEGSRLTVL.

The chain carries TRBV4-2 and TRBJ2-7; D may be TRBD1 (5 bases). V gave up 4 bases and J gave up 3 bases, with 13 bases separating them. The CDR3 is made up of 14 amino acids. Germline V gene sequence: CDR1 LGHNA, CDR2 YNFKEQ. CDR3 DNA sequence: TGTGCCAGCAGCCGCCAACAGGTCGACTACGAGCAGTACTTC. Its translation: CASSRQQVDYEQYF.

The V call is TRBV5-1, the J call TRBJ2-5; 7 bases line up with TRBD2. V shed 5 bases, J shed 2 bases, and the junction held 6 bases outside the gene matches. Germline V lookup: CDR1 SGHRS, CDR2 YFSETQ. The CDR3 runs to 14 residues. CDR3: CASSNTGGQETQYF. In nucleotides, the CDR3 is TGCGCCAGCAGTAATACGGGAGGTCAAGAGACCCAGTACTTC.

The V gene is TRBV10-3, the J gene TRBJ1-1; D gene unclear. The CDR3 has 13 amino acids. Germline CDR1 ENHRY, CDR2 SYGVKD. Trimming removed 2 bases at V and 0 bases at J, with 4 bases between. The CDR3 DNA reads as TGTGCCATCAGTGAGGGTCTGAACACTGAAGCTTTCTTT. Encoded protein: CAISEGLNTEAFF.

The chain combines TRBV28 with TRBJ2-1, with a possible D match to TRBD2 (7 bases). This CDR3 contains 15 residues. CDR1 and CDR2 (germline): MDHEN, SYDVKM. V gave up 3 bases and J gave up 7 bases, with 16 bases separating them. For the CDR3, the DNA is TGTGCCAGCAGTTTGCTAGCAGGGGAGGGTAATGAGCAGTTCTTC. Translation: CASSLLAGEGNEQFF.

The chain combines TRBV5-4 with TRBJ1-2; D uncertain. Germline lookup yields CDR1 SGHNT and CDR2 YYREEE (reference sequence). CDR3 length equals 17 residues. Between the trimmed V and J ends, which lost 0 bases and 3 bases, there was a span of 18 bases. CDR3 protein: CASSLGGSGEGYYGYTF. In nucleotides, the CDR3 is TGTGCCAGCAGCTTGGGAGGTTCCGGAGAGGGCTACTATGGCTACACCTTC. Full variable domain (missing parts from reference TRBV5-4 and TRBJ1-2): ETGVTQSPTHLIKTRGQQVTLRCSSQSGHNTVSWYQQALGQGPQFIFQYYREEENGRGNFPPRFSGLQFPNYSSELNVNALELDDSALYLCASSLGGSGEGYYGYTFGSGTRLTVV.

The J gene is TRBJ1-2, the V gene TRBV5-6; 9 bases fit TRBD1. CDR3 length: 14 residues. The V gene end was trimmed by 4 bases and the J gene end by 4 bases; junction bases not matched to a gene: 5. From germline, CDR1 is SGHDT and CDR2 YYEEEE. CDR3 in DNA: TGTGCCAGCAGCGGAACAGGGGGCAGCTATGGCTACACCTTC. Residues: CASSGTGGSYGYTF.

The V gene is TRBV7-2, the J gene TRBJ2-3; 9 nucleotides match TRBD2. The ends lost 1 base at V and 5 bases at J; junction bases unmatched: 7. The CDR3 sequence is 16 residues long. Germline values: CDR1 SGHTA, CDR2 FQGNSA. The CDR3 coding sequence is TGTGCCAGCAGCTTAGATCTAGCGGGGTTGGTAGATACGCAGTATTTT. Translated: CASSLDLAGLVDTQYF.

This sequence joins TRBV7-2 and TRBJ2-1; no definite D call. From germline, CDR1 is SGHTA and CDR2 FQGNSA. V was clipped by 3 bases and J by 6 bases, with 3 bases between them. The CDR3 contains 11 residues. The CDR3 loop is CASSLANEQFF. The CDR3 nucleotides are TGTGCCAGCAGCTTGGCCAATGAGCAGTTCTTC.

The chain is built from TRBV4-3 and TRBJ2-7, with 10 bases that match TRBD1. The junction had 9 bases not matched to a gene; V was cut back by 3 bases and J by 4 bases. The CDR3 totals 16 residues. The V gene's germline CDR1 is LGHNA and CDR2 YSLEER. The CDR3 here is CASSHISGTGEYEQYF. The CDR3 DNA is TGCGCCAGCAGCCACATCTCCGGGACAGGGGAATACGAGCAGTACTTC.

The chain links TRBV19 to TRBJ2-1; 10 bases map to TRBD2. The CDR3 is made up of 16 amino acids. V lost 3 bases to trimming and J lost 3 bases; unmatched junction nucleotides: 5. Germline loops: CDR1 LNHDA, CDR2 SQIVND (reference sequence). CDR3 residues: CASSIAPSGGYNEQFF. The CDR3 region has the DNA TGTGCCAGTAGTATCGCCCCTAGCGGGGGCTACAATGAGCAGTTCTTC.

J is TRBJ2-1 and V is TRBV5-6; maybe TRBD2 (5 bases). The CDR3 extends over 16 amino acids. Trimming took 7 bases from V and 3 from J, leaving 20 bases between them. Germline V gene lookup returns CDR1 SGHDT and CDR2 YYEEEE. The CDR3 here is CASLPGFAVNYNEQFF. The CDR3 DNA is TGTGCCAGCCTTCCGGGGTTTGCGGTAAACTACAATGAGCAGTTCTTC.

The chain carries TRBV6-1 and TRBJ2-7, with a weak D call TRBD2 (6 bases). The germline CDR1 and CDR2 sequences are MNHNS and SASEGT. The CDR3 extends over 12 amino acids. The germline V and J ends were trimmed by 6 bases and 3 bases, with 9 bases remaining between them. As DNA, the CDR3 is TGTGCCAGCAGAGGTAGCGGCTACGAGCAGTACTTC. Its protein is CASRGSGYEQYF.

In its sample, this clone was seen a few times. The chain employs TRBV11-2 and TRBJ1-2; maybe TRBD1 (6 bases). Germline V CDR1 and CDR2: SGHAT, FQNNGV. Trimming stripped 4 bases from V and 2 bases from J, with 14 bases between. CDR3 size: 15 residues. CDR3 in amino acids: CASSSLRTVNYGYTF. The CDR3 nucleotides read TGTGCCAGCAGCTCTTTGAGGACAGTAAACTATGGCTACACCTTC.

This CDR3 reads CAISESTSGTYEQYF. CDR3 DNA: TGTGCCATCAGTGAGTCGACTAGCGGAACCTACGAGCAGTACTTC. The J gene is TRBJ2-7, the V gene TRBV10-3, with 9 bases aligning to TRBD2. Germline V gene sequence: CDR1 ENHRY, CDR2 SYGVKD. The V and J ends lost 0 bases and 2 bases, in that order; junction bases with no gene match: 2. The CDR3 is 15 amino acids.

DNA for the CDR3: TGCGCCAGCAGGAAAACAGCGGGTCAAGAGACCCAGTACTTC. Its protein is CASRKTAGQETQYF. The genes are TRBV5-1 and TRBJ2-5, with D possibly TRBD2 on 6 matching bases. Trimming left V 5 bases short and J 2 bases short, with 13 bases between. The germline V gene encodes CDR1 SGHRS and CDR2 YFSETQ. This CDR3 region has 14 residues.

The rearrangement joins TRBV6-1 to TRBJ2-1, with TRBD1 matching 7 bases. CDR3 length equals 18 residues. V shed 0 bases, J shed 0 bases, and the junction held 8 bases outside the gene matches. The V gene's germline CDR1 is MNHNS and CDR2 SASEGT. CDR3 residues: CASSEAKLDRFSYNEQFF. The CDR3 DNA reads TGTGCCAGCAGTGAAGCCAAGTTGGACAGGTTCTCCTACAATGAGCAGTTCTTC.

V usage is TRBV11-2 and J usage is TRBJ2-3; either TRBD1 or TRBD2 may fit D (5 bases each). V shed 6 bases and J shed 7 bases, with 8 bases lying between them. Germline V gene data show CDR1 as SGHAT and CDR2 as FQNNGV. The CDR3 runs to 11 residues. The CDR3 DNA is TGTGCCAGCAGTGAGGGGTATACGCAGTATTTT. It is translated as CASSEGYTQYF.

With respect to this clone: At one end, the junction sequence differs from germline, possibly due to a read error. The sample contains more than one DNA sequence encoding this CDR3. This rearrangement joins TRBV7-7 to TRBJ2-3, with 8 positions matching TRBD2. From germline, CDR1 is SSHAT and CDR2 FNYEAQ (reference sequence). The CDR3 contains 19 residues. In DNA form, the CDR3 reads TGTGCTAGCAGTCCGCCCATAGGCGGGGGGAAGAAAAGTACAGATACGCAGTATTTT. It specifies CASSPPIGGGKKSTDTQYF. The variable domain in full, with the rest retrieved from reference TRBV7-7 and TRBJ2-3, is GAGVSQSPRYKVTKRGQDVTLRCDPISSHATLYWYQQALGQGPEFLTYFNYEAQPDKSGLPSDRFSAERPEGSISTLTIQRTEQRDSAMYRCASSPPIGGGKKSTDTQYFGPGTRLTVL.

The V call is TRBV4-3, the J call TRBJ1-4; 9 positions agree with TRBD1. The J segment lost 14 bases and the V segment lost 0 bases, leaving 7 bases of the junction unmatched. The CDR3 length is 14 residues. Germline V gives CDR1 LGHNA, CDR2 YSLEER. DNA of the CDR3: TGCGCCAGCAGCCAAGATTGGACAGGGGACGGCCTGTTTTTT. Its translation is CASSQDWTGDGLFF.

The chain couples TRBV5-1 to TRBJ2-3; TRBD2 agrees at 7 bases. CDR3 length equals 15 residues. Germline V gene data show CDR1 as SGHRS and CDR2 as YFSETQ. V gave up 0 bases and J gave up 2 bases; unmatched junction bases: 3. The DNA of the CDR3 is TGCGCCAGCAGCTTGGCCGGGACTAACACAGATACGCAGTATTTT. Translation: CASSLAGTNTDTQYF.

V gene TRBV5-6 combines with J gene TRBJ1-5; 8 bases line up with TRBD1. With V trimmed by 6 bases and J by 4 bases, 9 bases remained unmatched. The CDR3 is 15 residues long. Germline V gene data show CDR1 as SGHDT and CDR2 as YYEEEE. CDR3 bases: TGTGCCAGCACCAGCTTGCGGGACAGGAATCAGCCCCAGCATTTT. Its translation is CASTSLRDRNQPQHF.

The rearrangement joins TRBV7-2 to TRBJ1-6; 11 positions match TRBD1. The CDR3 is made up of 19 amino acids. Trimming removed 2 bases from V and 0 bases from J; junction bases left unmatched: 6. CDR1 is SGHTA, CDR2 FQGNSA, per germline. CDR3 nucleotides: TGTGCCAGCAGCTTAACGGGACAGGGGGTAGTCTCCTATAATTCACCCCTCCACTTT. It translates to CASSLTGQGVVSYNSPLHF.

CDR3 loop: CASSLAYPEKLFF. Written as DNA, the CDR3 is TGTGCCAGCAGCTTAGCTTATCCCGAAAAACTGTTTTTT. The genes are TRBV7-9 and TRBJ1-4; no definite D call. The V gene's germline CDR1 is SEHNR and CDR2 FQNEAQ (reference sequence). This CDR3 is built from 13 residues. Trimming took 0 bases from V and 8 from J, leaving 7 bases between them.